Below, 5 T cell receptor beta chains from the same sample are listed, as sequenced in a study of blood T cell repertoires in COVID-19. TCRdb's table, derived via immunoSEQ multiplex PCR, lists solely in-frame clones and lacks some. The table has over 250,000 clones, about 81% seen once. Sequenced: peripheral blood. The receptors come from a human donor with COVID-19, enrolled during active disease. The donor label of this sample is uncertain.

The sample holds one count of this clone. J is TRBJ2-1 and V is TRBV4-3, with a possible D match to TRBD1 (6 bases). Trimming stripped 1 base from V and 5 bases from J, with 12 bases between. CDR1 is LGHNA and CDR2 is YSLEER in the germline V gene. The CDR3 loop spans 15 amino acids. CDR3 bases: TGCGCCAGCAGCCAAGGCCCGGGACACAACAATGAGCAGTTCTTC. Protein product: CASSQGPGHNNEQFF.

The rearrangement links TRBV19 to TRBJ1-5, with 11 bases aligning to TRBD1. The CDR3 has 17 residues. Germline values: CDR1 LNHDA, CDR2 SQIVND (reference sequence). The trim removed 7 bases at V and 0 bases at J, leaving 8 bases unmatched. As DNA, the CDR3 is TGTGCCAGTAACTCGGGACAGGGGGTCTATAGCAATCAGCCCCAGCATTTT. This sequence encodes CASNSGQGVYSNQPQHF. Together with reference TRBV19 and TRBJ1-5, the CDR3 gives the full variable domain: DGGITQSPKYLFRKEGQNVTLSCEQNLNHDAMYWYRQDPGQGLRLIYYSQIVNDFQKGDIAEGYSVSREKKESFPLTVTSAQKNPTAFYLCASNSGQGVYSNQPQHFGDGTRLSIL.

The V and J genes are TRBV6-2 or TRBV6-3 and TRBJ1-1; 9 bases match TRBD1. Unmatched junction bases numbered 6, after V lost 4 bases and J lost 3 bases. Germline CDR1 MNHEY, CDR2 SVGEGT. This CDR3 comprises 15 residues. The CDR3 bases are TGTGCCAGCAGTTGGACAGGGGAAGCGGACACTGAAGCTTTCTTT. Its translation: CASSWTGEADTEAFF.

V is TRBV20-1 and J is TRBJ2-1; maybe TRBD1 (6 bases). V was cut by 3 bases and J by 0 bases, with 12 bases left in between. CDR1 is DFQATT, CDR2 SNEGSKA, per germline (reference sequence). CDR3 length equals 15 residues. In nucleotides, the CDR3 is TGCAGTGCTAGTCCAGGACAGAGCTCCTACAATGAGCAGTTCTTC. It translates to CSASPGQSSYNEQFF.

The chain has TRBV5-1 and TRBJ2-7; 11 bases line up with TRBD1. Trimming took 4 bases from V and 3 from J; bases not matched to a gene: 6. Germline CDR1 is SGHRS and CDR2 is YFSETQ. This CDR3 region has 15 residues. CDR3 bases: TGCGCCAGCAGCGTGGGGACAGGGGGTATCTACGAGCAGTACTTC. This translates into CASSVGTGGIYEQYF. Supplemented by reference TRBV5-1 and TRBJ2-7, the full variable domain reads KAGVTQTPRYLIKTRGQQVTLSCSPISGHRSVSWYQQTPGQGLQFLFEYFSETQRNKGNFPGRFSGRQFSNSRSEMNVSTLELGDSALYLCASSVGTGGIYEQYFGPGTRLTVT.